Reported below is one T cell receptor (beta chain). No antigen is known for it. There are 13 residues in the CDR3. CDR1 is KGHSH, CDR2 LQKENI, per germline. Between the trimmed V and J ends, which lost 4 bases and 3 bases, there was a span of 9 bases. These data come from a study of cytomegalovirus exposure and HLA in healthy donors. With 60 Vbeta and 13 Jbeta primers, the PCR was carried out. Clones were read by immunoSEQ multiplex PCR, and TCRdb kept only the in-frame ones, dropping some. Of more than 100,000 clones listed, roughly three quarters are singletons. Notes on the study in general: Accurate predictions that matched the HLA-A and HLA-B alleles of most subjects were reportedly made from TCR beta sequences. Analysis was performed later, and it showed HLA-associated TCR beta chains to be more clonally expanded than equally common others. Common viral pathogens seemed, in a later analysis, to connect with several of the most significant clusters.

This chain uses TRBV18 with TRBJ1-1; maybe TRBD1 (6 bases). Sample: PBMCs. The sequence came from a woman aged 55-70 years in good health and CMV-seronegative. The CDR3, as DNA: TGTGCCAGCTCACTGCGGACAGACACTGAAGCTTTCTTT. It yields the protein CASSLRTDTEAFF.